The TCR beta chain under discussion was sequenced for a study of blood T cell repertoires in COVID-19. Study summary: Samples of COVID-19 (acute and convalescent) were obtained from the United States, Italy and Spain.

Individuals aged about 18 to 100 years were recruited from 24 US areas. Cohorts were based on clinical histories the participants reported. Among Cohort 3 donors, those recovered had two negative PCRs, clearance, or symptom resolution. Assay used: immunoSEQ multiplex PCR; TCRdb lists only in-frame clones, some missing. The table includes approximately 260,000 clones, 65% to 85% detected once. The sequence was obtained from a man aged 45-65 years who had recovered from COVID-19. Material: PBMCs or T cells enriched from blood (not recorded which).

The CDR3 DNA follows: TGCGCCAGCAGTCAATCAGGGCTGGGGAGTCCCCAGCATTTT. Amino acids: CASSQSGLGSPQHF. This chain connects TRBV23-1 to TRBJ1-5; D unresolved. TRBV23-1 is filed as an ORF, its function uncertain. V was trimmed by 0 bases and J by 10 bases, leaving 13 bases between them. The CDR3 has 14 amino acids.